This T cell receptor (beta chain) was documented in a study of OX40 agonist ivuxolimab in advanced cancers. Regarding the study in general: Ivuxolimab was a fully human IgG2 agonistic monoclonal antibody targeting the costimulatory receptor OX40 (CD134). Intravenous ivuxolimab was administered to patients every 2 weeks at six dose levels: 0.01, 0.1, 0.3, 1.5, 3 and 10 mg/kg. The dose-escalation cohort was 82.7% male with a mean age of about 60 years, ranging from roughly 23 to 85. The paper describes the monotherapy dose-escalation part (N of about 52 patients) of the phase I trial of ivuxolimab. Prior anti-PD-1, anti-PD-L1 or anti-CTLA-4 therapy was permitted, and approximately 41% of dose-escalation patients had received checkpoint inhibitors. The point of sequencing TCRbeta in the periphery was to test whether ivuxolimab changed TCR sequence diversity and drove clonal T-cell expansion. Among the roughly 52 dose-escalation patients, around 20 had hepatocellular carcinoma, approximately 15 melanoma, 9 renal cell carcinoma and 9 head and neck cancer. Partial responses were achieved by three dose-escalation patients, of whom one had hepatocellular carcinoma and two had cutaneous melanoma.

Genomic DNA was extracted from sorted cells for sequencing of the TCRbeta CDR3 region. The immunoSEQ Assay was used for sequencing of TCRbeta CDR3 regions. Sourced from immuneACCESS, this table was stored by TCRdb with only in-frame sequences that have V and J called. A share of the clones is absent; for the studies checked, an unresolved V gene accounts for under half, and the remainder has no known explanation. The sample table contains fewer than 50,000 clones; only one count was recorded for about 90% of them. The ten largest clones capture more than 9% of the sample. Points the paper makes about the study in general: After ivuxolimab, more expanded clones were found on average in CD8+ T cells than in CD4+ T cells. Clonal expansion of both CD4+ and CD8+ blood T cells was observed from baseline to week 6 at doses 0.1 to 3.0 mg/kg. In the 0.1-3.0 mg/kg groups, partial responders had among the lowest normalized peripheral clonal expansion, particularly in CD8+ T cells. Low levels of normalized T-cell clonal expansion were also seen in some nonresponding patients. The antigen specificity of the peripheral T cells that underwent clonal expansion was not determined.

From its cysteine to its phenylalanine, the CDR3 spans 16 amino acids. Left in the record is the CDR3 DNA by itself, 48 bases read in frame from the first base. CDR1 MNHEY and CDR2 SMNVEV were looked up in the germline V gene (reference sequence). Between the V and J ends, shortened by 0 bases and 12 bases respectively, the junction contains 21 bases. A word on this clone: Its target antigen remains unknown. Base qualities are missing; no much larger clone stands one base away.

The trial excluded patients who had a history of autoimmune disease or who were on systemic immunosuppression. In every dose cohort, peripheral blood was drawn for TCR sequencing at baseline, cycle 4 day 1, and cycle 7 day 1. The samples were drawn from a first-in-human, open-label, multicenter phase I dose-escalation trial of ivuxolimab. Adults with locally advanced or metastatic melanoma, renal cell carcinoma, hepatocellular carcinoma or head and neck squamous cell carcinoma were enrolled in the trial. Before TCR sequencing, CD4+ and CD8+ T cells were separately sorted from peripheral blood. Here the sequenced sample was CD4+ or CD8+ T cells sorted from blood, taken in a trial of the OX40 agonist ivuxolimab. The chain links TRBV27 with TRBJ2-1; TRBD2 might be the D gene, on 6 matching bases. This TCR was sampled from an adult with an advanced solid tumor such as melanoma, head and neck, liver or kidney cancer. The nucleotide sequence reads as follows: TGTGCCAGCAGTTTATCCCCACCGGGACTTGTCCAGAGGCAGTTCTTC. Its product reads: CASSLSPPGLVQRQFF.